The rows below give T cell receptor beta chains drawn from one sample of a study of response to subunit inactivated influenza vaccine. TCRdb used MiXCR to reprocess the RT-PCR reads, holding one entry per CDR3 protein. This sample yields approximately 700,000 distinct CDR3 sequences, of which around a sixth are seen a single time; around 10% belongs to the top ten. The sequencing here drew on PBMCs from blood, taken 11 to 12 days after vaccination. These receptors were collected from a man aged 50 to 59 who received an inactivated influenza vaccine. Both conserved end residues are part of each CDR3. The order of the fields is V gene, CDR3 protein.

TRBV3-1 | CASSQDGRAGGEQYF
TRBV6-4 | CASKRAMNTEAFF
TRBV29-1 | CSGLRDRGGETQYF
TRBV20-1 | CSAPQGAVKLRGYTF
TRBV20-1 | CSARGGREDTQYF
TRBV7-2 | CASSLGFPGQETQYF
TRBV3-1 | CASSQTGYGAEAFF
TRBV4-2 | CASSQGPTGANEKLFF
TRBV28 | CASSITSGGSNEQFF
TRBV27 | CASSPYTGGGTQYF
TRBV15 | CATSRDGIAGGQYF
TRBV20-1 | CSARAPYERSTDTQYF
TRBV18 | CASSPPWQDRPQLF
TRBV5-5 | CASSPTTSGRYNEQFF
TRBV7-9 | CASSTDREADTQYF
TRBV3-1 | CASRRTDTGELFF
TRBV20-1 | CSARDLTLGPNEQFF
TRBV14 | CASSPYRGTLNTEAFF
TRBV5-5 | CASSLSGVQSVYEQYF
TRBV7-2 | CASSLEPDTDTQYF
TRBV12-3/TRBV12-4 | CASTLGHPTNYGYTF
TRBV7-9 | CASSVIRTGLQPQHF
TRBV2 | CASSEGQGDADTQYF
TRBV10-3 | CAISEPRPPASTDTQYF
TRBV10-3 | CAIRDLDTSYEQYF
TRBV7-9 | CASSSLGTGRDTGELFF
TRBV28 | CASSSLDAVAGSYTDTQYF
TRBV2 | CASSAGGNEQYF
TRBV9 | CASSRDLSSYNSPLHF
TRBV7-6 | CASSLDRGDTEAFF
TRBV6-2/TRBV6-3 | CASSYSYQETQYF
TRBV2 | CASSVAYKQFF
TRBV20-1 | CSASPNPVGETQYF
TRBV5-6 | CASSNTGYSSPLHF
TRBV28 | CASTTLGGGSYEQYF
TRBV29-1 | CSAARLGASNEQFF
TRBV5-1 | CASSSHRDRGTEAFF
TRBV9 | CASSVGSGTVYEQYF
TRBV7-8 | CASSLATRLGSKNIQYF
TRBV4-3 | CASSKTGGYGYTF
TRBV9 | CASSASPDGQAGAFF
TRBV20-1 | CSALGTDEKLFF
TRBV12-3/TRBV12-4 | CASRVASGPYNEQFF
TRBV7-2 | CASSLNYLQTQYF
TRBV6-1 | CASSGSGVPGELFF
TRBV5-1 | CASSSDATNYGYTF
TRBV12-3/TRBV12-4 | CASSLDTASLETQYF
TRBV12-3/TRBV12-4 | CASSSDALNTGELFF
TRBV4-2 | CASSQERTGPVAPLHF
TRBV20-1 | CSARWAETETQYF
TRBV7-9 | CASSPEGQHPGELFF
TRBV14 | CASRARIGETQYF